These 31 T cell receptor beta chains came from one sample sequenced in a study of breast tumors, draining lymph nodes, adjacent tissues. Breast cancer patients provided tissue from their axillary draining lymph nodes. MiXCR was run by TCRdb on the multiplex PCR reads, yielding one entry per CDR3 protein. The sample gives 100,000 to 150,000 distinct CDR3 sequences, just under 20% of which show up once; roughly 3.5% is in the top ten. The source material was axillary lymph node tissue. The source of these receptors is a female donor with breast cancer. Some clones in this sample may be carry-over from other donors' samples.

This clonotype was seen ten or more times. The chain is built from TRBV7-9 and TRBJ1-5; no clear D. V lost 5 bases and J 4 bases, leaving 15 bases between the germline ends. The CDR3 loop spans 15 amino acids. Germline-derived CDR1 and CDR2 are SEHNR and FQNEAQ (reference sequence). In DNA form, the CDR3 reads TGTGCCAGCAGCCATGACACCGTGCAGAATCAGCCCCAGCATTTT. This translates into CASSHDTVQNQPQHF.

A remark on this clonotype: Given a much more abundant clone one base away, this may be a read error. The chain employs TRBV30 and TRBJ2-7, with D possibly TRBD1 on 5 matching bases. CDR1 GTSNPN and CDR2 SVGIG come from the germline V gene (reference sequence). The CDR3 spans 13 residues. CDR3 coding DNA: TGTGCCTGGAGTGTAGGAAGGGGATACGAGCAGTGCTTC. This encodes CAWSVGRGYEQCF.

This clonotype came up many times. This chain joins TRBV20-1 and TRBJ2-1; D might be TRBD2 (7 bases). V lost 1 base and J lost 10, with 23 bases in between. Per the germline V gene, CDR1 is DFQATT and CDR2 is SNEGSKA (reference sequence). There are 16 residues in the CDR3. CDR3 loop: CSARVGGGQGGVEQFF. The CDR3 nucleotides read TGCAGTGCTAGAGTTGGCGGGGGACAAGGGGGGGTGGAGCAGTTCTTC.

In this sample, this clonotype turned up many times. This chain joins TRBV6-5 and TRBJ1-6; D possibly corresponds to TRBD1 (6 bases). V was cut by 0 bases and J by 7 bases, with 13 bases left in between. The CDR3 is made up of 16 amino acids. Germline V gene lookup returns CDR1 MNHEY and CDR2 SVGAGI. Here the CDR3 reads CASSYSPGQRNSPLHF. CDR3 nucleotide sequence: TGTGCCAGCAGTTACTCACCGGGACAAAGGAATTCACCCCTCCACTTT.

This clonotype was counted at least ten times. V usage is TRBV5-1 and J usage is TRBJ2-5; 12 bases map to TRBD2. The CDR3 has 14 amino acids. In germline, CDR1 is SGHRS, CDR2 YFSETQ. With V trimmed by 7 bases and J by 5 bases, 6 bases remained unmatched. CDR3 coding DNA: TGCGCCAGCTCTAGCGGGGGGGCCGTGGAGACCCAGTACTTC. Its protein product is CASSSGGAVETQYF.

The V call is TRBV7-2, the J call TRBJ2-5, with D unclear. Trimming stripped 6 bases from V and 5 bases from J, with 16 bases between. This CDR3 spans 14 amino acids. Per the germline V gene, CDR1 is SGHTA and CDR2 is FQGNSA. The DNA for the CDR3 is TGTGCCAGCAGTTTATCGATATTGTTGGAGACCCAGTACTTC. This codes for CASSLSILLETQYF.

The V call is TRBV27, the J call TRBJ2-2, with a possible D match to TRBD1 (6 bases). This CDR3 contains 16 residues. Trimming pared 5 bases from V and 8 bases from J, leaving 21 bases between. Germline CDR1 reads MNHEY; CDR2 reads SMNVEV (reference sequence). In DNA form, the CDR3 reads TGTGCCAGCAGTACAATGACAGGCGCCCCTTGGGGGGAGCTGTTTTTT. Amino acids: CASSTMTGAPWGELFF.

This clonotype was counted ten times or more. This chain uses TRBV11-2 with TRBJ1-6; D is possibly TRBD1 (5 bases). The CDR3 covers 15 residues. The germline CDR1 and CDR2 sequences are SGHAT and FQNNGV. V shed 1 base and J shed 7 bases, with 11 bases lying between them. Written as DNA, the CDR3 is TGTGCCAGCAGCTTAGTGGCAGGGAGGAATTCACCCCTCCACTTT. It is translated as CASSLVAGRNSPLHF.

The table lists this clonotype with many counts. V gene TRBV9 combines with J gene TRBJ2-1; D is undetermined. The germline V gene encodes CDR1 SGDLS and CDR2 YYNGEE. Trimming cost V 0 bases and J 1 base, with 14 bases left between them. The CDR3 extends over 17 amino acids. In DNA form, the CDR3 reads TGTGCCAGCAGCGTAGAACTTCAAGGCGGTTCCTACAATGAGCAGTTCTTC. Its protein product is CASSVELQGGSYNEQFF.

This clonotype was recorded many times. This rearrangement joins TRBV7-2 to TRBJ2-1; TRBD2 matches at 7 bases. There are 15 residues in the CDR3. CDR1 and CDR2 (germline): SGHTA, FQGNSA. V shed 0 bases and J 6 bases; nucleotides not matched to a gene: 5. The CDR3 region has the DNA TGTGCCAGCAGCTTAGCTAGCGGGCGACCCAATGAGCAGTTCTTC. It codes for CASSLASGRPNEQFF.

Concerning this clonotype itself: A read error may be the cause here, since a much bigger clone is one base away. V is TRBV3-1 and J is TRBJ1-6; the D is unclear. Germline V CDR1 and CDR2: LGHDT, YNNKEL (reference sequence). The CDR3 runs to 14 residues. V was pared by 1 base and J by 7 bases, with 8 bases between. The CDR3 reads CASSQGTGNSPLHF. In nucleotides, the CDR3 is TGTGCCAGCAGCCAAGGGACGGGGAATTCACCCCTCCACTTT.

This clonotype was seen ten or more times. CDR3 amino acids: CSVRSGRELFF. Written as DNA, the CDR3 is TGCAGCGTAAGATCGGGGAGGGAGCTGTTTTTT. The chain is built from TRBV29-1 and TRBJ2-2, with D possibly matching TRBD2 (5 bases). The CDR3 loop spans 11 amino acids. V dropped 6 bases and J dropped 9 bases, with 11 bases sitting between them. CDR1 SQVTM and CDR2 ANQGSEA come from the germline V gene.

This clonotype has a count of ten or more. V is TRBV11-1 and J is TRBJ2-7; TRBD2 matches 10 bases. This CDR3 spans 16 amino acids. CDR1 is SGHAT and CDR2 is FQDESV in the germline V gene (reference sequence). Unmatched junction bases numbered 10, after V lost 4 bases and J lost 4 bases. The DNA for the CDR3 is TGTGCCAGCAGCTCCACCTTAGCGGGAGGAAGGTACGAGCAGTACTTC. Translating it yields CASSSTLAGGRYEQYF.

This clonotype showed up many times. The V and J genes are TRBV20-1 and TRBJ2-2, with 8 nucleotides matching TRBD2. CDR1 and CDR2 from the germline V gene are DFQATT and SNEGSKA (reference sequence). The ends lost 2 bases at V and 1 base at J; junction bases unmatched: 3. This CDR3 contains 15 residues. This CDR3 is CSARHSGGNTGELFF. CDR3 DNA: TGCAGTGCTAGACACAGCGGGGGGAACACCGGGGAGCTGTTTTTT.

V usage is TRBV7-2 and J usage is TRBJ2-1; the D call may be TRBD1 or TRBD2 (6 bases each). Deletions cut 2 bases from V and 9 bases from J, with 17 bases between. The length of the CDR3 is 15 residues. Germline V gene data show CDR1 as SGHTA and CDR2 as FQGNSA. CDR3 nucleotides: TGTGCCAGCAGCTTAATAGAAGTCAGGGGAGGTGAGCAGTTCTTC. Encoded protein: CASSLIEVRGGEQFF.

This clonotype occurred many times. This chain joins TRBV28 and TRBJ1-6; D ambiguous. Trimming cost V 2 bases and J 8 bases, with 10 bases left between them. The CDR3 extends over 14 amino acids. The germline CDR1 and CDR2 sequences are MDHEN and SYDVKM. The CDR3 sequence: CASSLTGPDSPLHF. The CDR3 nucleotides are TGTGCCAGCAGTTTAACCGGGCCCGATTCACCCCTCCACTTT.

This clonotype was detected ten times or more. This chain uses TRBV2 with TRBJ2-1; 11 nucleotides agree with TRBD2. Germline V gives CDR1 SNHLY, CDR2 FYNNEI. The CDR3 covers 15 residues. V trimming: 6 bases; J trimming: 4 bases; junction bases outside the gene matches: 5. The DNA for the CDR3 is TGTGCCAGCAGCGTAGCGGGGGGGCTATACAATGAGCAGTTCTTC. It yields the protein CASSVAGGLYNEQFF.

As to this clonotype: A read error may explain this, as a much larger clone is one base away. This chain uses TRBV6-6 with TRBJ2-5, with TRBD1 as a possible D gene (6 bases). The CDR3 contains 15 residues. V lost 6 bases to trimming and J lost 6 bases, with 20 bases between them. The germline gives CDR1 MNHNY, CDR2 SVGAGI (reference sequence). The CDR3 DNA follows: TGTGCCAGCAGCCAACAACAGGGCCCTAGGAAGACCCAGTACTTC. Encoded protein: CASSQQQGPRKTQYF.

With regard to this clonotype: A read error may explain this, as a much larger clone is one base away. The chain joins TRBV19 to TRBJ1-5, with D tentatively TRBD1 (6 bases). CDR1 and CDR2 from the germline V gene are LNHDA and SQIVND (reference sequence). The CDR3 loop spans 17 amino acids. The CDR3 loop is CASSIYRASYSNRPQHF. In nucleotides, the CDR3 is TGTGCCAGTAGTATTTACAGGGCATCGTATAGCAATCGGCCCCAGCATTTT. The variable domain in full, completed from reference TRBV19 and TRBJ1-5, reads DGGITQSPKYLFRKEGQNVTLSCEQNLNHDAMYWYRQDPGQGLRLIYYSQIVNDFQKGDIAEGYSVSREKKESFPLTVTSAQKNPTAFYLCASSIYRASYSNRPQHFGDGTRLSIL.

This clonotype was found many times. V usage is TRBV5-1 and J usage is TRBJ2-5, with 8 bases identical to TRBD1. This CDR3 has 15 amino acids. CDR1 is SGHRS and CDR2 is YFSETQ in the germline V gene. Unmatched junction bases numbered 7, after V lost 1 base and J lost 5 bases. The CDR3 region is CASSLRGQDGETQYF. For the CDR3, the DNA is TGCGCCAGCAGCTTGAGGGGACAGGACGGGGAGACCCAGTACTTC.

On this clonotype: Since a much larger clone is just one base distant, this may be a read error. No conserved phenylalanine or tryptophan ends this CDR3, so it is likely a read error. The chain links TRBV12-3 or TRBV12-4 to TRBJ2-3; D remains ambiguous. Between the trimmed V and J ends, which lost 10 bases and 2 bases, there was a span of 16 bases. The CDR3 sequence is 14 residues long. CDR3 region: CATTGSAYTDTQYS. The CDR3 nucleotides read TGTGCCACCACTGGCTCGGCTTACACAGATACGCAGTATTCT.

The sample holds many counts of this clonotype. This chain connects TRBV20-1 to TRBJ2-1; 9 bases align to TRBD2. The CDR3 consists of 16 residues. Germline V gene sequence: CDR1 DFQATT, CDR2 SNEGSKA (reference sequence). The ends lost 0 bases at V and 6 bases at J; junction bases unmatched: 9. The CDR3 here is CSAREGTSPPLNEQFF. The CDR3, as DNA: TGCAGTGCTAGAGAAGGGACTAGCCCTCCTCTCAATGAGCAGTTCTTC.

This clonotype was picked up many times. The gene calls are TRBV11-1 and TRBJ2-3; 11 bases match TRBD2. From germline, CDR1 is SGHAT and CDR2 FQDESV (reference sequence). The CDR3 spans 18 residues. The V gene end was trimmed by 4 bases and the J gene end by 5 bases; junction bases not matched to a gene: 14. CDR3 in DNA: TGTGCCAGCAGCTCAGGGTACACTAGCGGGAGTCGGATAGATACGCAGTATTTT. This gives the protein CASSSGYTSGSRIDTQYF.

This clonotype was observed a few times. A read error may explain this, as a much larger clone is one base away. J is TRBJ1-4 and V is TRBV5-1, with D maybe TRBD1 (6 bases). Germline assignment: CDR1 SGHRS and CDR2 YFSETQ. The CDR3 length is 15 residues. The CDR3 sequence is CASSLMTGTDEKLFF. CDR3 sequence (DNA): TGCGCCAGCAGCTTAATGACAGGAACTGATGAAAAACTGTTTTTT.

V usage is TRBV19 and J usage is TRBJ2-5; D is possibly TRBD2 (5 bases). The V gene's germline CDR1 is LNHDA and CDR2 SQIVND (reference sequence). V lost 5 bases, J lost 5 bases, and 18 bases lay in between. The length of the CDR3 is 15 residues. The CDR3 region is CASSPYGSGRETQYF. CDR3 nucleotide sequence: TGTGCCAGTAGTCCGTATGGCTCGGGAAGGGAGACCCAGTACTTC.

This chain connects TRBV5-1 to TRBJ2-6; D is undetermined. V lost 2 bases and J 3 bases, leaving 6 bases between the germline ends. The CDR3 loop spans 14 amino acids. Germline loops: CDR1 SGHRS, CDR2 YFSETQ. Here the CDR3 DNA reads TGCGCCAGCAGCTTTTATGGTGGGGCCAACGTCCTGACTTTC. Translating it yields CASSFYGGANVLTF.

This clonotype was recorded at least ten times. J is TRBJ2-7 and V is TRBV5-6; no reliable D call. In germline, CDR1 is SGHDT, CDR2 YYEEEE. Trimming took off 1 base at V and 1 base at J, with 9 bases between the two ends. The CDR3 is 14 amino acids. The CDR3 reads CASSLWTISYEQYF. DNA for the CDR3: TGTGCCAGCAGCTTGTGGACGATTTCCTACGAGCAGTACTTC. The variable domain in full, with the rest retrieved from reference TRBV5-6 and TRBJ2-7, is DAGVTQSPTHLIKTRGQQVTLRCSPKSGHDTVSWYQQALGQGPQFIFQYYEEEERQRGNFPDRFSGHQFPNYSSELNVNALLLGDSALYLCASSLWTISYEQYFGPGTRLTVT.

This clonotype was seen at least ten times. The chain carries TRBV7-3 and TRBJ2-5; 8 bases map to TRBD2. CDR3 size: 14 residues. Trimming removed 5 bases from V and 5 bases from J; junction bases left unmatched: 7. Germline loops: CDR1 SGHTA, CDR2 FQGTGA. This CDR3 is CASSPGTRGETQYF. CDR3 nucleotides: TGTGCCAGCAGCCCCGGGACTAGAGGGGAGACCCAGTACTTC.

In the case of this clonotype: This could be a read error, since a much larger clone is one nucleotide away. J is TRBJ2-1 and V is TRBV3-1; D may be TRBD1 (5 bases). The V gene lost 0 bases and the J gene lost 5 bases, with 17 bases spanning the gap. Germline loops: CDR1 LGHDT, CDR2 YNNKEL (reference sequence). This CDR3 has 17 amino acids. CDR3 sequence: CASSQDLRTHSHNEQFF. DNA of the CDR3: TGTGCCAGCAGCCAAGATCTTAGGACACATTCCCACAATGAGCAGTTCTTC.

Of note for this clonotype: One base away lies a much larger clone, so this may be a sequencing read error. The conserved final phenylalanine or tryptophan is absent from the CDR3, which likely points to a read error. The rearrangement uses TRBV20-1 and TRBJ2-2, with 9 positions matching TRBD1. The V segment lost 5 bases and the J segment 6 bases; nucleotides outside the gene matches: 7. Germline loops: CDR1 DFQATT, CDR2 SNEGSKA (reference sequence). The CDR3 covers 14 residues. The CDR3 sequence is CSASGTGSSGELFL. The CDR3 DNA follows: TGCAGTGCTTCGGGGACAGGGAGTTCCGGGGAGCTGTTTCTT.

Regarding this clonotype: A much larger clone lies a single base off, so this may be a read error. CDR3 sequence: CATSDPGQGQTNERFF. CDR3 DNA: TGTGCCACCAGTGACCCGGGACAGGGCCAAACCAATGAGCGGTTCTTC. V gene TRBV24-1 combines with J gene TRBJ2-1; 9 positions match TRBD1. Germline-derived CDR1 and CDR2 are KGHDR and SFDVKD. The CDR3 has 16 residues.